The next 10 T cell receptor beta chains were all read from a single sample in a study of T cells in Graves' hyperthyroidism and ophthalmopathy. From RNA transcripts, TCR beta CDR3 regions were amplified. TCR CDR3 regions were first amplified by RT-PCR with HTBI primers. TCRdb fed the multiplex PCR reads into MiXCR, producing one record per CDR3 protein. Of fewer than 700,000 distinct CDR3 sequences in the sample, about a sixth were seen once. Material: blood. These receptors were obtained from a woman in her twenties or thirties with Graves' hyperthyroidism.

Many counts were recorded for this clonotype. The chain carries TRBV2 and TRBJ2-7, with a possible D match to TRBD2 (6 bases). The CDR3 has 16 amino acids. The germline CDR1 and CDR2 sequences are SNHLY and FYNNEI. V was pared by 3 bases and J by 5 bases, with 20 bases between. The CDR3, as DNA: TGTGCCAGCAGTGATGGGGTTGCTCGGGGGTTAAACGAGCAGTACTTC. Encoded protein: CASSDGVARGLNEQYF.

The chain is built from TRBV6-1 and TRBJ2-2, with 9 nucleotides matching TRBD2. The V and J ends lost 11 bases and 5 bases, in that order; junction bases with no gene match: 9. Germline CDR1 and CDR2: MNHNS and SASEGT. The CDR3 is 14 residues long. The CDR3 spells CALRAGGPTGELFF. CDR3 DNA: TGTGCCCTCAGGGCGGGAGGGCCAACCGGGGAGCTGTTTTTT.

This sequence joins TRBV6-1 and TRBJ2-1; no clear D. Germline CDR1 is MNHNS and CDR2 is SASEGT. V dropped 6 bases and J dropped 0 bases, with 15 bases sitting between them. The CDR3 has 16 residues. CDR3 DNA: TGTGCCAGCAGGGCCGGAGAAACGACCTCCTACAATGAGCAGTTCTTC. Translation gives CASRAGETTSYNEQFF.

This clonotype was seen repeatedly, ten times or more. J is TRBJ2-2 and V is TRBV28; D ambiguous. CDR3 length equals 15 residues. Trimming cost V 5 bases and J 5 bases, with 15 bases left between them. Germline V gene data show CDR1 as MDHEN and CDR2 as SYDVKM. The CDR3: CASSPPELMTGELFF. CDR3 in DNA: TGTGCCAGCAGTCCGCCGGAGCTCATGACCGGGGAGCTGTTTTTT.

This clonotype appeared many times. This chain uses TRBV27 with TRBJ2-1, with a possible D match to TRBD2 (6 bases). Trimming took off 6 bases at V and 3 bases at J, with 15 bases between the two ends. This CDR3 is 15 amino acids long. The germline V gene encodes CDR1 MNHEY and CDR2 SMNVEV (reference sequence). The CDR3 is CASSLSGSLYNEQFF. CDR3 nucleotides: TGTGCCAGCAGCCTAAGCGGGTCCCTCTACAATGAGCAGTTCTTC.

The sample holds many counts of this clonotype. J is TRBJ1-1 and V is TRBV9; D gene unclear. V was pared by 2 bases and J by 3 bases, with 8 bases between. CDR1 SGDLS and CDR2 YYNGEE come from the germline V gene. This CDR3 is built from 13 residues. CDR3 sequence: CASSVADYTEAFF. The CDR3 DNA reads TGTGCCAGCAGCGTCGCAGATTACACTGAAGCTTTCTTT. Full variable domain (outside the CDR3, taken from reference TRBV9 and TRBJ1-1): DSGVTQTPKHLITATGQRVTLRCSPRSGDLSVYWYQQSLDQGLQFLIQYYNGEERAKGNILERFSAQQFPDLHSELNLSSLELGDSALYFCASSVADYTEAFFGQGTRLTVV.

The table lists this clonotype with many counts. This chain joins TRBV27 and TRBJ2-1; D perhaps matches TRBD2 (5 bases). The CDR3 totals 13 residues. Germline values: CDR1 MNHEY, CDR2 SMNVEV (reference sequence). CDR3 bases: TGTGCTACCAGCAGACTGGGGAGCGGAGAGCAGTTCTTC. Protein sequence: CATSRLGSGEQFF.

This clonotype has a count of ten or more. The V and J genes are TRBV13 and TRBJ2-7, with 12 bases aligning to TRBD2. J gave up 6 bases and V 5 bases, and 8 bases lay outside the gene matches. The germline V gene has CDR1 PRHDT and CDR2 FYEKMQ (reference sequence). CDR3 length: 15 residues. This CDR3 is CASSTGTSGPLEQYF. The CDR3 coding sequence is TGTGCCAGCAGCACTGGGACTAGCGGGCCCCTCGAGCAGTACTTC.

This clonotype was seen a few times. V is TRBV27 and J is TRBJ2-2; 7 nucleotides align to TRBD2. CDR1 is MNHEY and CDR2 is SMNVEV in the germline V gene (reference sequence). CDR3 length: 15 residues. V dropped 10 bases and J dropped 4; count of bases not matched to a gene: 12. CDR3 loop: CATGRSLLSTGELFF. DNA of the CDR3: TGTGCCACCGGGAGGAGCCTGTTGAGCACCGGGGAGCTGTTTTTT.

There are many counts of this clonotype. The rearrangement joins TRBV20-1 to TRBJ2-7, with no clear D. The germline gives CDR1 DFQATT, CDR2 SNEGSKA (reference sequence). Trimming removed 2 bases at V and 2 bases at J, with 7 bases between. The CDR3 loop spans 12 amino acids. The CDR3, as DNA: TGCAGTGCTAGACTCGACGCCTACGAGCAGTACTTC. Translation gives CSARLDAYEQYF.